The present T cell receptor beta chain was sequenced within a study of cytomegalovirus exposure and HLA in healthy donors. Whole-study results and caveats: Donors belonging to an Asian-associated ancestry cluster reportedly showed fewer N-insertions in productive TCRs than the roughly 700-donor mean, according to what a later analysis found. The majority of CMV-associated TCR beta chains were reported as apparently HLA-restricted in a later analysis. TCR beta sequences reportedly predicted most subjects' HLA-A and HLA-B alleles accurately. Sequence variants that were highly shared formed a cluster that was likely a sequencing artifact.

PCR used 60 Vbeta primers and 13 Jbeta primers. Libraries were prepared by immunoSEQ multiplex PCR; TCRdb keeps only in-frame clonotypes and omits some of them. This sample's clone table lists some 200,000 clones. Notes on this clone: Its antigen is currently unknown.

Germline V lookup: CDR1 SGHDN, CDR2 FVKESK. The CDR3 consists of 14 residues. Deletions cut 5 bases from V and 3 bases from J, with 11 bases between. The chain recombines TRBV14 with TRBJ1-5, with D perhaps matching TRBD1 (5 bases). The receptor comes from a girl aged 2 to 9 in good health and CMV-seropositive. The source material was PBMCs. CDR3 residues: CASSVWGDNQPQHF. In DNA, the CDR3 is TGTGCCAGCAGCGTGTGGGGGGACAATCAGCCCCAGCATTTT. The whole variable domain, remainder taken from reference TRBV14 and TRBJ1-5, is EAGVTQFPSHSVIEKGQTVTLRCDPISGHDNLYWYRRVMGKEIKFLLHFVKESKQDESGMPNNRFLAERTGGTYSTLKVQPAELEDSGVYFCASSVWGDNQPQHFGDGTRLSIL.